This T cell receptor beta chain was sequenced in a study of shared clonotypes between healthy human individuals. Per the germline V gene, CDR1 is LGHNA and CDR2 is YSLEER. Trimming removed 3 bases from V and 3 bases from J; junction bases left unmatched: 7. This CDR3 region has 17 residues. Deep level was the assay's run setting. This table comes from immunoSEQ multiplex PCR, and its TCRdb copy is limited to in-frame clones, with some not included. Of 2,500,000 or so clones in the sample, around nine tenths were seen once. The sequence was obtained from a man aged 18-30 years in good health. The rearrangement joins TRBV4-3 to TRBJ2-1; 11 bases align to TRBD1. The sample consisted of naive CD4+ T cells sorted from blood. Stated subset: CD45RA+ positively selected. The CDR3 is CASSQGTGTGGYNEQFF. Written as DNA, the CDR3 is TGCGCCAGCAGCCAGGGAACCGGGACAGGGGGCTACAATGAGCAGTTCTTC.